This entry is about one TCR beta chain. Its antigen is not known. These data come from a study of cytomegalovirus exposure and HLA in healthy donors. Primers for the PCR totalled 60 Vbeta and 13 Jbeta. Per the authors' pipeline: Among the unique TCR beta chains that a later analysis counted, about 79 million in all, roughly 9.9 million were shared. Using immunoSEQ multiplex PCR, the repertoire was profiled, and TCRdb retains in-frame clones only, with some absent. The D gene and trimming were derived from the DNA, and the V and J assignments and clone size from that table. The sample has approximately 140,000 clones, roughly 73% seen once. Study-wide results and caveats: HLA alleles were associated with 17,000 or so TCR beta sequences in a later analysis at 0.05 false discovery rate.

V was shortened by 3 bases and J by 3 bases, with 10 bases between the two germline ends. Looked up from germline, CDR1 is SGDLS and CDR2 is YYNGEE. This CDR3 has 14 amino acids. The sequencing input was PBMCs. The receptor was isolated from a woman aged 40 to 49 in good health and CMV-seronegative. The genes are TRBV9 and TRBJ2-1; D is unresolved. The chain's CDR3 is CASSEKTGYNEQFF. The CDR3 coding sequence is TGTGCCAGCAGCGAAAAGACTGGCTACAATGAGCAGTTCTTC.